This T cell receptor (beta chain) was captured by sequencing in a study of blood T cell repertoires in COVID-19. Study in general: PBMCs, B-cell-depleted T cells, or T cells provided the cDNA or gDNA that made up the material.

This table comes from immunoSEQ multiplex PCR, and its TCRdb copy is limited to in-frame clones, with some not included. The profile covers about 57,000 clones, with 82% appearing a single time and 22% taken by the ten largest. CDR1 and CDR2 from the germline V gene are SGDLS and YYNGEE. This CDR3 spans 14 amino acids. Trimming took off 2 bases at V and 1 base at J, with 10 bases between the two ends. Sequences were obtained from peripheral blood. V usage is TRBV9 and J usage is TRBJ2-7; TRBD2 might be the D (5 bases). The clonotype was recovered from an older woman with acute or convalescent COVID-19. The CDR3 here is CASSVLGSSYEQYF. In DNA, the CDR3 is TGTGCCAGCAGCGTGTTGGGGAGTTCCTACGAGCAGTACTTC.